The source of this TCR beta chain is a study of blood T cell repertoires in COVID-19. Across the whole study: Acute-phase and convalescent COVID-19 samples originated in the United States, Italy and Spain. T cells, B-cell-depleted T cells, or PBMCs supplied cDNA or gDNA.

There are 12 residues in the CDR3. Trimming cost V 5 bases and J 8 bases, with 10 bases left between them. The germline gives CDR1 SGHVS, CDR2 FQNEAQ. In the source study's methods: For nucleated cells, counts were estimated from reference gene primer amplification. Clones were sequenced by immunoSEQ multiplex PCR, and TCRdb holds only the in-frame ones, with some missing. V and J calls and clone size come straight from that table; D and trimming were deduced from the DNA. The table includes nearly 25,000 clones, 80% to 90% detected once. This chain uses TRBV7-8 with TRBJ1-3; D not certain. The sequence was collected from a man in his 70s with acute or convalescent COVID-19. The sequenced material came from peripheral blood. Here the CDR3 reads CASSPQGDTIYF. In DNA, the CDR3 is TGTGCCAGCAGCCCCCAAGGAGACACCATATATTTT.